The rows below give T cell receptor beta chains drawn from one sample of a study of cytomegalovirus exposure and HLA in healthy donors. The table came from immunoSEQ multiplex PCR; TCRdb's copy has only in-frame clones and leaves some out. The sample has 140,000 to 150,000 clones, 75% to 80% seen once. Sequences were obtained from PBMCs. The source of these receptors is a woman aged 18-29 years in good health and CMV-seropositive. CDR3s include the opening cysteine and the closing phenylalanine or tryptophan. The D gene is left open where the match is weak. Only part of the rows carry a size: once, few, many, or a class if the clone is expanded.

CDR3aa	CDR3nt	d_gene	j_gene	v_gene	len	abundance
CASSDAGHSNQPQHF	TGTGCCAGCAGCGACGCAGGGCACAGCAATCAGCCCCAGCATTTT	-	TRBJ1-5	TRBV7-2	15	few
CAWAALGVPGNTIYF	TGTGCCTGGGCGGCCCTAGGCGTCCCTGGAAACACCATATATTTT	-	TRBJ1-3	TRBV30	15	once
CASSLVGAGLDTQYF	TGTGCCAGCAGCTTGGTGGGGGCCGGGCTCGATACGCAGTATTTT	-	TRBJ2-3	TRBV5-4	15	-
CASSHRTGGRYGYTF	TGTGCCAGCAGCCACCGGACAGGGGGCCGCTATGGCTACACCTTC	TRBD1	TRBJ1-2	TRBV5-4	15	-
CASSESGAGLIYNSPLHF	TGTGCCAGCAGTGAAAGCGGGGCAGGCCTCATCTATAATTCACCCCTCCACTTT	-	TRBJ1-6	TRBV6-1	18	-
CASSSTSQGTEAFF	TGCGCCAGCAGCTCGACCTCTCAGGGCACTGAAGCTTTCTTT	-	TRBJ1-1	TRBV5-1	14	-
CASSYRTDYNEQFF	TGTGCCAGCAGTTACCGCACAGATTACAATGAGCAGTTCTTC	-	TRBJ2-1	TRBV6-5	14	-
CASVSEFTEAFF	TGTGCCAGCGTCAGCGAATTCACTGAAGCTTTCTTT	-	TRBJ1-1	TRBV18	12	-
CASSLTGYHEQYF	TGTGCCAGCAGCTTGACAGGGTACCACGAGCAGTACTTC	-	TRBJ2-7	TRBV5-6	13	few
CASSEKFAGGTMGYF	-	-	TRBJ2-7	TRBV2	15	-
CASSQGLSYEQYF	TGTGCCAGCAGCCAGGGACTTTCCTACGAGCAGTACTTC	-	TRBJ2-7	TRBV5-6	13	-
CASRTSGQTFYGYTF	TGTGCCAGCAGGACTTCGGGACAGACCTTCTATGGCTACACCTTC	TRBD1	TRBJ1-2	TRBV28	15	-
CASSLGTGGTEAFF	TGTGCCAGCAGTTTGGGGACAGGGGGAACTGAAGCTTTCTTT	TRBD1	TRBJ1-1	TRBV27	14	-
CASSSVGGFYGYTF	TGTGCCAGCAGCTCCGTGGGGGGTTTCTATGGCTACACCTTC	-	TRBJ1-2	TRBV7-8	14	-
CASPKKDGSSYEQYF	TGTGCCAGCCCGAAGAAGGACGGGAGCTCCTACGAGCAGTACTTC	-	TRBJ2-7	TRBV21-1	15	few
CASSLDDRGGQETQYF	TGCGCCAGCAGCTTGGATGATCGGGGGGGCCAGGAGACCCAGTACTTC	TRBD2	TRBJ2-5	TRBV5-1	16	-
CASSYDKNYGYTF	TGTGCCAGCAGTTACGACAAAAACTATGGCTACACCTTC	-	TRBJ1-2	TRBV6-5	13	-
CASSFSLGTDTQYF	TGTGCCAGCAGCTTTTCTCTCGGGACAGATACGCAGTATTTT	-	TRBJ2-3	TRBV7-7	14	-
CASSATENNEQFF	TGTGCCAGCAGTGCGACAGAAAACAATGAGCAGTTCTTC	-	TRBJ2-1	TRBV6-4	13	once
CASSQRLAGGPGTQYF	TGTGCCAGCAGCCAGAGACTAGCGGGGGGGCCGGGTACGCAGTATTTT	TRBD2	TRBJ2-3	TRBV5-4	16	once
CASSVGTGPYEQYF	TGTGCCAGCAGCGTAGGGACAGGGCCCTACGAGCAGTACTTC	TRBD1	TRBJ2-7	TRBV9	14	-
CASSQEGQGSNQPQHF	TGCGCCAGCAGCCAAGAAGGCCAGGGTAGCAATCAGCCCCAGCATTTT	-	TRBJ1-5	TRBV4-1	16	few
CASRGGTSGGARYDEQFF	TGTGCCAGCAGGGGAGGGACTAGCGGGGGGGCTCGGTACGATGAGCAGTTCTTC	TRBD2	TRBJ2-1	TRBV2	18	-